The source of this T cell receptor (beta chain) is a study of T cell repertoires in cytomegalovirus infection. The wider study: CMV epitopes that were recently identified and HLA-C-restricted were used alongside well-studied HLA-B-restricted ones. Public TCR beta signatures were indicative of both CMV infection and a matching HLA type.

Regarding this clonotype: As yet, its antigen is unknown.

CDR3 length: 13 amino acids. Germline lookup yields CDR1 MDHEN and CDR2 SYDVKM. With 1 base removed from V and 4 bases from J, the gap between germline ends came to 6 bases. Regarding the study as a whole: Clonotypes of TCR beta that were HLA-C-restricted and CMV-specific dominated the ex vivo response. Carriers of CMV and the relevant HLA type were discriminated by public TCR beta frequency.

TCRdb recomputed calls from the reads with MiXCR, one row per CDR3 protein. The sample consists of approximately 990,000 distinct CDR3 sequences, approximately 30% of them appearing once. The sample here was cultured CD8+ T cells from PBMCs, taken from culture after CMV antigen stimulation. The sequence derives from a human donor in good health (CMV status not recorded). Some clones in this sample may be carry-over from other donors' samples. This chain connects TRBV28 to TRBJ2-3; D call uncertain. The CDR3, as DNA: TGTGCCAGCAGTTTATACCCCGCAGATACGCAGTATTTT. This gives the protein CASSLYPADTQYF. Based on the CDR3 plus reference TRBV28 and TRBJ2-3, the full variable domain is DVKVTQSSRYLVKRTGEKVFLECVQDMDHENMFWYRQDPGLGLRLIYFSYDVKMKEKGDIPEGYSVSREKKERFSLILESASTNQTSMYLCASSLYPADTQYFGPGTRLTVL.